The clone carrying this TCR beta chain showed up just a few times. The antigen remains undetermined. PCR employed 60 Vbeta and 13 Jbeta primers. Using immunoSEQ multiplex PCR, the repertoire was profiled, and TCRdb retains in-frame clones only, with some absent. The table records about 98,000 clones, roughly two thirds of them present only once. This sample stems from a study of cytomegalovirus exposure and HLA in healthy donors. Study conclusions and caveats: A later analysis revealed that TCR association rates differed between HLA loci, peaking at DRB1 and bottoming out at HLA-C. In a later analysis, productive TCRs from donors in an Asian-associated ancestry cluster reportedly carried fewer N-insertions than the cohort mean.

The germline V gene encodes CDR1 MNHNS and CDR2 SASEGT. This CDR3 has 12 amino acids. Trimming pared 4 bases from V and 3 bases from J, leaving 3 bases between. Sequenced: PBMCs. The chain combines TRBV6-1 with TRBJ2-2; no definite D call. The receptor was isolated from a female donor in good health and CMV-seronegative. The CDR3 loop reads CASSVYTGELFF. In DNA, the CDR3 is TGTGCCAGCAGTGTATACACCGGGGAGCTGTTTTTT.